A selection of T cell receptor beta chains follows, all from one sample in a study of CD8+CD57+ T cells in acquired aplastic anemia. Each CDR3 protein is one row after TCRdb ran MiXCR on the reads. Found here are hundreds of thousands of distinct CDR3 sequences, roughly a third of them singletons; the top ten hold 0.75% to 0.95%. Sequenced: sorted CD4+, CD8+, or CD8+CD57+ T cells (not recorded which) from PBMCs. The receptors originated from a human donor with aplastic anemia. Both conserved end residues are part of each CDR3. A D gene is named only where the DNA matches it firmly. Clone size, where shown, is once, few, many, or a class for clones that have expanded.

V	D	J	size	DNA	CDR3
TRBV13	TRBD2	TRBJ2-7	-	TGTGCCAGCAGCTTAGGCGGGAGGGCCCTTTCCGAGCAGTACTTC	CASSLGGRALSEQYF
TRBV9	-	TRBJ1-3	medium-sized	TGTGCCAGCAGCGCCGGGACCTTGGGAGGAAACACCATATATTTT	CASSAGTLGGNTIYF
TRBV2	-	TRBJ1-6	-	TGTGCCGGCGGACAGTCCTATAATTCACCCCTCCACTTT	CAGGQSYNSPLHF
TRBV12-5	-	TRBJ1-1	-	TGTGCTAGTGGTCCTGAGGGGTTCGAAGCTTTCTTT	CASGPEGFEAFF
TRBV7-7	TRBD1	TRBJ2-5	-	TGTGCTAGCAGCCCGCCAAGGACAGGTTCGGGGGAGACCCAGTACTTC	CASSPPRTGSGETQYF
TRBV6-6	TRBD1	TRBJ2-7	few	TGTGCCAGCAGTTCCATATCCGGGACAGGGGGCAGCGAGCAGTACTTC	CASSSISGTGGSEQYF
TRBV25-1	TRBD1	TRBJ2-3	-	TGTGCCAGCAGCGTCCCCGGGACAGGGGCAGATACGCAGTATTTT	CASSVPGTGADTQYF
TRBV7-3	-	TRBJ1-1	few	TGTGCCGGCAGCCCCGAGGGGAACACTGAAGCTTTCTTT	CAGSPEGNTEAFF
TRBV19	-	TRBJ1-1	many	TGTGCCAGTAGTATGTGGCGCAGCACTGAAGCTTTCTTT	CASSMWRSTEAFF
TRBV19	-	TRBJ2-7	-	TGTGCCAGTAGTATTCCCGGACGGAGCTACGAGCAGTACTTC	CASSIPGRSYEQYF
TRBV10-3	TRBD1	TRBJ1-6	many	TGTGCCAGCGAAGGACAGGGGGATTCACCCCTCCACTTT	CASEGQGDSPLHF
TRBV2	-	TRBJ2-7	many	TGTGCCAGCAGTGATGTCCAGGAGGGTTACGAGCAGTACTTC	CASSDVQEGYEQYF